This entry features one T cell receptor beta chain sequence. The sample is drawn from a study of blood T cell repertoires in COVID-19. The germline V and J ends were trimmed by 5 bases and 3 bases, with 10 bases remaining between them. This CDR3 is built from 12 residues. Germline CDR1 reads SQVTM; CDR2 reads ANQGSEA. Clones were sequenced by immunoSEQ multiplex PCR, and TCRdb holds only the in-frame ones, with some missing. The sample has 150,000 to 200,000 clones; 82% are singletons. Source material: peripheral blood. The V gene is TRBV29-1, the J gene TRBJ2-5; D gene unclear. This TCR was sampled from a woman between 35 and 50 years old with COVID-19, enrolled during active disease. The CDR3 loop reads CSVYSGKETQYF. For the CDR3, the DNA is TGCAGCGTTTATTCAGGCAAAGAGACCCAGTACTTC.